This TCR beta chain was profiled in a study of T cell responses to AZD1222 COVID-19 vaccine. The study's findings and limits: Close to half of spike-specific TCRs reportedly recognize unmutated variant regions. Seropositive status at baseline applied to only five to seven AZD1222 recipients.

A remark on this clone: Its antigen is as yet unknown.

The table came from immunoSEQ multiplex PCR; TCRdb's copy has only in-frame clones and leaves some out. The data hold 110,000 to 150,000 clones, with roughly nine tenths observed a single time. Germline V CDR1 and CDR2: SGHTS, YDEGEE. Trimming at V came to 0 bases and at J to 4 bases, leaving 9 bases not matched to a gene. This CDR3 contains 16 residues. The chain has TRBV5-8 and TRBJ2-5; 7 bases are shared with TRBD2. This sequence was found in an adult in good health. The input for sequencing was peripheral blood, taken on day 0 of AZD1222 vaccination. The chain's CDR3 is CASSLVGVIAGETQYF. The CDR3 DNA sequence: TGTGCCAGCAGCTTGGTTGGGGTGATAGCGGGAGAGACCCAGTACTTC.